This T cell receptor (beta chain) was sequenced in a study of blood T cell dynamics during melanoma immunotherapy. As for the study in general: Patients with metastatic melanoma got pembrolizumab or nivolumab-ipilimumab as first-line care. The study, taken as a whole, reports: Whether repertoire-driving clones were melanoma-specific could not be determined.

Time point of the sample: week 3, after first cycle of checkpoint inhibitor. Losses at the gene ends were 4 bases for V and 0 bases for J; bases not matched to a gene: 9. CDR3 length equals 18 residues. The germline V gene has CDR1 SGHTA and CDR2 FQGNSA. Comments on this clone: No antigen is known for it.

DNA loading was fixed at approximately 0.35 ug for all bulk PBMC samples. TCRdb's table, derived via immunoSEQ multiplex PCR, lists solely in-frame clones and lacks some. The table lists 10,000 to 13,000 clones, about 88% of them singletons. The receptor was isolated from a human donor with melanoma. The specimen was blood, collected from a patient treated with checkpoint blockade. The rearrangement links TRBV7-2 to TRBJ2-7, with TRBD2 identical over 13 bases. CDR3 protein: CASSSRGTSGDFSYEQYF. Written as DNA, the CDR3 is TGTGCCAGCAGCTCCAGAGGGACTAGCGGGGACTTCTCCTACGAGCAGTACTTC.